The clone carrying this TCR beta chain was recorded a few times. Its antigen is currently unknown. These data belong to a study of blood T cells in healthy people across ages. The study, taken as a whole, reports: Aged donors had fewer naive CD4+ cells and lower diversity than long-lived donors. The diversity estimates, figures obtained from one million T cells, were considered underestimates. Possibly confounding the expanded clonotype changes was the fact that donor CMV status was unknown. Naive T cell percentage showed a strong correlation with the diversity of TCR beta.

Sample-barcoded 5' priming and a J-beta primer mix drove a second PCR of 7 to 11 cycles. TCRdb called the 5' RACE reads again in MiXCR, with one record for every CDR3 protein. Of about 830,000 distinct CDR3 sequences listed, 58% are singletons. J gave up 7 bases and V 3 bases, and 8 bases lay outside the gene matches. The CDR3 loop spans 14 amino acids. Germline values: CDR1 SGHTA, CDR2 FQGNSA. The material sequenced was blood. The chain combines TRBV7-2 with TRBJ2-5; 7 bases match TRBD2. The TCR was taken from a man younger than 40 in good health. CDR3 region: CASSLGAGSPTQYF. CDR3 sequence (DNA): TGTGCCAGCAGCTTGGGAGCGGGGTCCCCGACCCAGTACTTC.